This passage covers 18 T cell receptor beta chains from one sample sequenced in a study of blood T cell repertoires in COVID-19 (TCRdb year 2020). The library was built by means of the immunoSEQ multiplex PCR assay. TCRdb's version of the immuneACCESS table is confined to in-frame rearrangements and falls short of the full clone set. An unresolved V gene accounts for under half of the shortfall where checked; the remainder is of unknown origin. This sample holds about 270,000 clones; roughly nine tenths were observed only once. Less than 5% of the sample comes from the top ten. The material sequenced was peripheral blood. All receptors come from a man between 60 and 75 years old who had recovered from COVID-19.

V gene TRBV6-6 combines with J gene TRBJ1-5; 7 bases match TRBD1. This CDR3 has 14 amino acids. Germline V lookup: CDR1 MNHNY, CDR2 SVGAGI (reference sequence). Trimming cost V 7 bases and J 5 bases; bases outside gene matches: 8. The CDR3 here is CASIQTGRYQPQHF. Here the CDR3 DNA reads TGTGCCAGCATCCAGACAGGGCGCTATCAGCCCCAGCATTTT.

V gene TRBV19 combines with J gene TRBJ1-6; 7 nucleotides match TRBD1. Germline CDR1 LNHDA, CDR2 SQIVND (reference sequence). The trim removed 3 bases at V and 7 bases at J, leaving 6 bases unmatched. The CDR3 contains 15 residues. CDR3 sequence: CASSITGQINSPLHF. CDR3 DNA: TGTGCCAGTAGTATCACGGGACAGATAAATTCACCCCTCCACTTT.

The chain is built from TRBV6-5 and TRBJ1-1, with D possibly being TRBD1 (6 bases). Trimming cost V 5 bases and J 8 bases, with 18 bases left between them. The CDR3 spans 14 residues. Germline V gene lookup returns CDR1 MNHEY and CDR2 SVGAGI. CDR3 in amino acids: CASSKTQGGWEAFF. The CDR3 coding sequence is TGTGCCAGCAGTAAGACCCAAGGGGGTTGGGAAGCTTTCTTT.

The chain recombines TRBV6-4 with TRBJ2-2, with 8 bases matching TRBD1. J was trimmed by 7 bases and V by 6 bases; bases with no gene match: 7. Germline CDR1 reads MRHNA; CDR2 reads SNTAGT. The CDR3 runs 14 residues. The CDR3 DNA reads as TGTGCCAGCAGGGCTCAGGGGGCGGACGGGGAGCTGTTTTTT. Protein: CASRAQGADGELFF.

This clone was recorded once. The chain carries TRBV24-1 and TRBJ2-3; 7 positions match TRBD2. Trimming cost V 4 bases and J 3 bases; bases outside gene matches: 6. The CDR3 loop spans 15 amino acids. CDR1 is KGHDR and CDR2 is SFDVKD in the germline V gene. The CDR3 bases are TGTGCCACCAGTGACTTGACTAGCAATACAGATACGCAGTATTTT. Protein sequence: CATSDLTSNTDTQYF.

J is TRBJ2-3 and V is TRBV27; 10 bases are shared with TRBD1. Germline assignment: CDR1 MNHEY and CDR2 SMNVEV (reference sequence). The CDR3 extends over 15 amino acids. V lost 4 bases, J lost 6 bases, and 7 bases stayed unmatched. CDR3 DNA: TGTGCCAGCAGTTGGGGGACAGGGGTCCGGGATACGCAGTATTTT. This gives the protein CASSWGTGVRDTQYF.

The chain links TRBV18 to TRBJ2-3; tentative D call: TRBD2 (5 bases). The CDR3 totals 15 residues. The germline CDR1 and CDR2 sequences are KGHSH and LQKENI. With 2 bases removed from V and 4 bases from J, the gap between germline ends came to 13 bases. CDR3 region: CASSPGRGRADTQYF. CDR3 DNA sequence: TGTGCCAGCTCACCAGGCCGGGGTAGGGCAGATACGCAGTATTTT.

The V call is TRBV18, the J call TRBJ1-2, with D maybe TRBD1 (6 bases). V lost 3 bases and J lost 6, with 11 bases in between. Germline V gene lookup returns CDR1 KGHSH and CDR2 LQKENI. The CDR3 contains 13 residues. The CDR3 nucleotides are TGTGCCAGCTCACCCAATCGACAGGATGGCTACACCTTC. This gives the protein CASSPNRQDGYTF. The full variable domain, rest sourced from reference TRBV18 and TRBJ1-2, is NAGVMQNPRHLVRRRGQEARLRCSPMKGHSHVYWYRQLPEEGLKFMVYLQKENIIDESGMPKERFSAEFPKEGPSILRIQQVVRGDSAAYFCASSPNRQDGYTFGSGTRLTVV.

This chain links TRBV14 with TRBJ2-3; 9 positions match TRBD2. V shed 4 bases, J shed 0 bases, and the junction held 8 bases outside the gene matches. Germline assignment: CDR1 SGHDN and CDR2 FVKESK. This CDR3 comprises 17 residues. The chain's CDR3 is CASSRVFSGGSTDTQYF. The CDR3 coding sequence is TGTGCCAGCAGCCGAGTATTTAGCGGGGGTAGCACAGATACGCAGTATTTT. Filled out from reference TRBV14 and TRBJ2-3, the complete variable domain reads EAGVTQFPSHSVIEKGQTVTLRCDPISGHDNLYWYRRVMGKEIKFLLHFVKESKQDESGMPNNRFLAERTGGTYSTLKVQPAELEDSGVYFCASSRVFSGGSTDTQYFGPGTRLTVL.

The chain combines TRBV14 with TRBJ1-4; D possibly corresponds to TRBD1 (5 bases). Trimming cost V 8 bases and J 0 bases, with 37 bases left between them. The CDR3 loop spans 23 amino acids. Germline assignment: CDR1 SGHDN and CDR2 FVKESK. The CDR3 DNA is TGTGCCAGCTGGTGGTACAGTGGGGGTGGTGGGAGGCGGCGGGGTTCAACTAATGAAAAACTGTTTTTT. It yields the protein CASWWYSGGGGRRRGSTNEKLFF.

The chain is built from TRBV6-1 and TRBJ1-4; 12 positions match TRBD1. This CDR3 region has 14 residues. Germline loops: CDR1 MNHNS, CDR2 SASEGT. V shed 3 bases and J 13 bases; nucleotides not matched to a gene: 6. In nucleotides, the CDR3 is TGTGCCAGCAGTGAGGGGACAGGGGGCAAAGGACTGTTTTTT. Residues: CASSEGTGGKGLFF.

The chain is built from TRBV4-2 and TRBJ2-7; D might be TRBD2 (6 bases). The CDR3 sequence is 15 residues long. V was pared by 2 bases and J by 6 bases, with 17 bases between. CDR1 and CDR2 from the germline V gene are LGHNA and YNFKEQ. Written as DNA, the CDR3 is TGTGCCAGCAGCCAAACTAGCTCCCTCCTTGGCGAGCAGTACTTC. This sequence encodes CASSQTSSLLGEQYF.

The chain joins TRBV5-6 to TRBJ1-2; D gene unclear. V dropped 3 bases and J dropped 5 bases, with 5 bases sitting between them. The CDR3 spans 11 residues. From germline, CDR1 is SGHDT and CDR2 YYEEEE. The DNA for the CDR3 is TGTGCCAGCAGCTCCATTTATGGCTACACCTTC. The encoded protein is CASSSIYGYTF.

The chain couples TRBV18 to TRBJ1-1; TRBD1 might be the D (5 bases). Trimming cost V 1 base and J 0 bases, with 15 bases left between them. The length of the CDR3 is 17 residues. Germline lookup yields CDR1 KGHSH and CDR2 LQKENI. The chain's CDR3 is CASSPLFGGGLNTEAFF. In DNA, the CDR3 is TGTGCCAGCTCACCACTCTTCGGGGGAGGATTGAACACTGAAGCTTTCTTT. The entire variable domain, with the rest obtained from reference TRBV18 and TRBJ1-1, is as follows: NAGVMQNPRHLVRRRGQEARLRCSPMKGHSHVYWYRQLPEEGLKFMVYLQKENIIDESGMPKERFSAEFPKEGPSILRIQQVVRGDSAAYFCASSPLFGGGLNTEAFFGQGTRLTVV.

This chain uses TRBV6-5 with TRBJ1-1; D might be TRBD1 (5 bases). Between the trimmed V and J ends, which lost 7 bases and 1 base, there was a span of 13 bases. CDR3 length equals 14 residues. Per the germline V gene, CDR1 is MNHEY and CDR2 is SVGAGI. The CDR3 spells CASTPSGGNTEAFF. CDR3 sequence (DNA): TGTGCCAGCACTCCATCGGGGGGGAACACTGAAGCTTTCTTT.

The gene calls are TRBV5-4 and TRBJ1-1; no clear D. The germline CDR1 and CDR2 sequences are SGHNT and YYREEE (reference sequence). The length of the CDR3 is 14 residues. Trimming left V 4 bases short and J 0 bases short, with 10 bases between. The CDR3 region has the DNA TGTGCCAGCAGCCCGCAGGTTCTGAACACTGAAGCTTTCTTT. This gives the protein CASSPQVLNTEAFF. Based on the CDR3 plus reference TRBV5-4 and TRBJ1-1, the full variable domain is ETGVTQSPTHLIKTRGQQVTLRCSSQSGHNTVSWYQQALGQGPQFIFQYYREEENGRGNFPPRFSGLQFPNYSSELNVNALELDDSALYLCASSPQVLNTEAFFGQGTRLTVV.

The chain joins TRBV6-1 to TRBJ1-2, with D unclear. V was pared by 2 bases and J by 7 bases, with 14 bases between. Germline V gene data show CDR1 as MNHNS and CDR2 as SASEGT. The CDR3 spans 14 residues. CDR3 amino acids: CASSESIYPVGYTF. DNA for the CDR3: TGTGCCAGCAGTGAATCAATCTATCCCGTTGGCTACACCTTC.

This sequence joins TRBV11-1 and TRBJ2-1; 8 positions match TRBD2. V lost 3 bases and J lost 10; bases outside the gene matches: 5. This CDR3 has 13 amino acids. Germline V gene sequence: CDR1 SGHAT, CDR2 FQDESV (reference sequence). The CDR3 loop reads CASSFLAGDEQFF. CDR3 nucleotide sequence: TGTGCCAGCAGCTTTCTAGCGGGCGACGAGCAGTTCTTC.